One and the same sample provided the 11 T cell receptor beta chains below, sequenced in a study of T cell repertoires in ileal Crohn's disease. This table comes from immunoSEQ multiplex PCR, and its TCRdb copy is limited to in-frame clones, with some not included. The sample lists some 14,000 clones, under 80% occurring once. The sample consisted of ileal tissue. The receptors here all came from an adult with Crohn's disease.

The table lists this clone with a few counts. The chain couples TRBV5-4 to TRBJ2-7; D is unclear. CDR3 length equals 12 residues. Germline lookup yields CDR1 SGHNT and CDR2 YYREEE (reference sequence). Trimming took off 0 bases at V and 2 bases at J, with 3 bases between the two ends. The CDR3 coding sequence is TGTGCCAGCAGCTTGGACACCTACGAGCAGTACTTC. Amino acid sequence: CASSLDTYEQYF.

V and J are TRBV11-3 and TRBJ2-1; D not resolved. The length of the CDR3 is 15 residues. The V gene's germline CDR1 is SGHNT and CDR2 YENEEA. Between the trimmed V and J ends, which lost 1 base and 0 bases, there was a span of 7 bases. CDR3 sequence: CASSLGPGSYNEQFF. Written as DNA, the CDR3 is TGTGCCAGCAGCTTAGGCCCGGGCTCCTACAATGAGCAGTTCTTC.

This sequence joins TRBV15 and TRBJ2-7, with D tentatively TRBD2 (5 bases). V was trimmed by 0 bases and J by 7 bases, leaving 10 bases between them. The CDR3 loop spans 13 amino acids. CDR1 is LNHNV, CDR2 YYDKDF, per germline (reference sequence). CDR3 coding DNA: TGTGCCACCAGCAGAGAAATAGCGTCGGAGCAGTACTTC. Its protein product is CATSREIASEQYF.

The genes are TRBV5-6 and TRBJ1-3, with a possible D match to TRBD1 (6 bases). CDR3 length: 16 residues. The germline V and J ends were trimmed by 0 bases and 1 base, with 11 bases remaining between them. Looked up from germline, CDR1 is SGHDT and CDR2 is YYEEEE. CDR3 residues: CASSLVRGLSGNTIYF. The CDR3 DNA reads as TGTGCCAGCAGCTTGGTCAGGGGACTATCTGGAAACACCATATATTTT. The full variable domain, rest sourced from reference TRBV5-6 and TRBJ1-3, is DAGVTQSPTHLIKTRGQQVTLRCSPKSGHDTVSWYQQALGQGPQFIFQYYEEEERQRGNFPDRFSGHQFPNYSSELNVNALLLGDSALYLCASSLVRGLSGNTIYFGEGSWLTVV.

The CDR3 DNA sequence: TGTGCCAGCAGGGGGCTGCGGCCGCTCCGCGAGCAGTACTTC. Amino acid sequence: CASRGLRPLREQYF. The chain employs TRBV6-4 and TRBJ2-7; a weak D match, TRBD1 (5 bases). V was shortened by 6 bases and J by 6 bases, with 18 bases between the two germline ends. Germline V gene sequence: CDR1 MRHNA, CDR2 SNTAGT. The CDR3 sequence is 14 residues long.

This chain uses TRBV20-1 with TRBJ2-1, with D possibly TRBD1 on 5 matching bases. This CDR3 contains 10 residues. Between the trimmed V and J ends, which lost 6 bases and 10 bases, there was a span of 10 bases. Looked up from germline, CDR1 is DFQATT and CDR2 is SNEGSKA (reference sequence). CDR3 DNA sequence: TGCAGTGCCAATCGACAGGAGCAGTTCTTC. This gives the protein CSANRQEQFF.

Comments on this clone: Compared with germline, one end of the junction differs, possibly owing to a read error. This chain joins TRBV7-7 and TRBJ2-1, with 10 bases identical to TRBD1. The CDR3 loop spans 15 amino acids. Germline CDR1 SSHAT, CDR2 FNYEAQ (reference sequence). The CDR3, as DNA: TGTGCTAGCAGCTCCGGGACAGGGGAGGGCGATGAGCAGTTCTTC. As protein: CASSSGTGEGDEQFF.

V and J are TRBV11-3 and TRBJ2-1; 8 bases fit TRBD2. V shed 5 bases, J shed 8 bases, and the junction held 2 bases outside the gene matches. Looked up from germline, CDR1 is SGHNT and CDR2 is YENEEA. The CDR3 loop spans 12 amino acids. The CDR3 loop reads CASSPGGDEQFF. The CDR3 nucleotides are TGTGCCAGCAGCCCCGGGGGGGATGAGCAGTTCTTC. Full variable domain (missing parts from reference TRBV11-3 and TRBJ2-1): EAGVVQSPRYKIIEKKQPVAFWCNPISGHNTLYWYLQNLGQGPELLIRYENEEAVDDSQLPKDRFSAERLKGVDSTLKIQPAELGDSAVYLCASSPGGDEQFFGPGTRLTVL.

This chain joins TRBV14 and TRBJ1-5, with D perhaps TRBD1 (6 bases). Germline CDR1 SGHDN, CDR2 FVKESK. The CDR3 length is 16 residues. Trimming took off 0 bases at V and 4 bases at J, with 13 bases between the two ends. DNA for the CDR3: TGTGCCAGCAGCCAAGACGAGGGGGATTTAAATCAGCCCCAGCATTTT. Translated: CASSQDEGDLNQPQHF.

This rearrangement joins TRBV30 to TRBJ1-5; TRBD1 matches at 10 bases. The CDR3 sequence is 16 residues long. V dropped 1 base and J dropped 5; count of bases not matched to a gene: 8. Looked up from germline, CDR1 is GTSNPN and CDR2 is SVGIG (reference sequence). The CDR3 sequence: CAWSGRRQGAHQPQHF. The CDR3 nucleotides are TGTGCCTGGAGTGGAAGACGACAGGGGGCTCATCAGCCCCAGCATTTT. The full variable domain, in which reference TRBV30 and TRBJ1-5 provide the parts outside the CDR3, is SQTIHQWPATLVQPVGSPLSLECTVEGTSNPNLYWYRQAAGRGLQLLFYSVGIGQISSEVPQNLSASRPQDRQFILSSKKLLLSDSGFYLCAWSGRRQGAHQPQHFGDGTRLSIL.

This chain uses TRBV5-6 with TRBJ2-1; D is perhaps TRBD2 (5 bases). The germline gives CDR1 SGHDT, CDR2 YYEEEE. CDR3 length: 16 residues. V lost 2 bases, J lost 4 bases, and 16 bases lay in between. The CDR3 DNA is TGTGCCAGCAGCTTCCGGGGAGTAATCCCATACAATGAGCAGTTCTTC. As protein: CASSFRGVIPYNEQFF.